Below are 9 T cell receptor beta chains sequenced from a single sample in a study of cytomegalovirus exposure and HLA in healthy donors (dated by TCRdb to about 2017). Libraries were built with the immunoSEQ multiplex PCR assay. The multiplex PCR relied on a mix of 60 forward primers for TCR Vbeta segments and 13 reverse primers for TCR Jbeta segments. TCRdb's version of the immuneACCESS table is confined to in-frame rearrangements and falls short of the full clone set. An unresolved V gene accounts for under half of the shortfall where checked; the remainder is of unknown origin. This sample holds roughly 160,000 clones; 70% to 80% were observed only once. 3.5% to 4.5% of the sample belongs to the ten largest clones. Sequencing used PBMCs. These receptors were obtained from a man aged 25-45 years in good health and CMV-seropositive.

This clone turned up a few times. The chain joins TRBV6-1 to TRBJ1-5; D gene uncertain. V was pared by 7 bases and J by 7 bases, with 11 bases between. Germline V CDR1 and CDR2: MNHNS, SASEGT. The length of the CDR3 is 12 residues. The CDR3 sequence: CASNLNSQPQHF. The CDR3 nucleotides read TGTGCCAGCAATCTTAACAGCCAGCCCCAGCATTTT.

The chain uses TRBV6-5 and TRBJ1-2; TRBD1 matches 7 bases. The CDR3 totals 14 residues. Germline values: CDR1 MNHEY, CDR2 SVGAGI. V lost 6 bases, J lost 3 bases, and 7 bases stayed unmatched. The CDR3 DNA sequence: TGTGCCAGCAGAGGGACAACAGGGGACTATGGCTACACCTTC. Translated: CASRGTTGDYGYTF.

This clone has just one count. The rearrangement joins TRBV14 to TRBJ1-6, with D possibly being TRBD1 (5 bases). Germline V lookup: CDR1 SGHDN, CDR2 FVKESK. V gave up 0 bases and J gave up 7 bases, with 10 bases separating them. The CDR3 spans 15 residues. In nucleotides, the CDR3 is TGTGCCAGCAGCCAAGACAGGGTGCCGAATTCACCCCTCCACTTT. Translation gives CASSQDRVPNSPLHF. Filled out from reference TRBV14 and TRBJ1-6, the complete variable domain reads EAGVTQFPSHSVIEKGQTVTLRCDPISGHDNLYWYRRVMGKEIKFLLHFVKESKQDESGMPNNRFLAERTGGTYSTLKVQPAELEDSGVYFCASSQDRVPNSPLHFGNGTRLTVT.

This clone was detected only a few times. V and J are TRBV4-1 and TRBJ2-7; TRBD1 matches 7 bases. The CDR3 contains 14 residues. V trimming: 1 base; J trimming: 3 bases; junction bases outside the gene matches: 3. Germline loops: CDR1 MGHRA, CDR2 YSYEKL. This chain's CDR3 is CASSQGPGGYEQYF. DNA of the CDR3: TGCGCCAGCAGCCAAGGCCCAGGGGGCTACGAGCAGTACTTC.

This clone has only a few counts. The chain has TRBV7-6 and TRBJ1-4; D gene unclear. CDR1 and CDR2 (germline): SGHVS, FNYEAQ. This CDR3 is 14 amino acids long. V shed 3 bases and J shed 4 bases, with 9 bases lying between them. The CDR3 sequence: CASSFYGGNEKLFF. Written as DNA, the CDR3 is TGTGCCAGCAGCTTTTACGGCGGTAATGAAAAACTGTTTTTT.

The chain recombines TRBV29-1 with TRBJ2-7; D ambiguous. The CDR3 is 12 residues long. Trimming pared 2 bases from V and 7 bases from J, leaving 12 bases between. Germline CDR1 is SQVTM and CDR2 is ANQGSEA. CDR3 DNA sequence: TGCAGCGTTGAAAGTCCGGGTGGGGAGCAGTACTTC. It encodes CSVESPGGEQYF.

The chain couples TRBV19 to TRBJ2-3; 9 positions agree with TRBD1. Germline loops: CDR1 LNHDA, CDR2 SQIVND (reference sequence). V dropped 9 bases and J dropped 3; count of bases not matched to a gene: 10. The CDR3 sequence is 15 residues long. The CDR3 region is CASHIGQGLTDTQYF. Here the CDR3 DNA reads TGTGCCAGCCACATAGGACAGGGGTTAACAGATACGCAGTATTTT.

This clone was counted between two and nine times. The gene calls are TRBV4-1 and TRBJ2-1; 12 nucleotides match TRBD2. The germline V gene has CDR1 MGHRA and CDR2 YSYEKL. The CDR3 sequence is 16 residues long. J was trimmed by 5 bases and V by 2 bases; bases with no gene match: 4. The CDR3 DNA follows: TGCGCCAGCAGCCAAACGTCTAGCGGGGGGGACAATGAGCAGTTCTTC. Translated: CASSQTSSGGDNEQFF.

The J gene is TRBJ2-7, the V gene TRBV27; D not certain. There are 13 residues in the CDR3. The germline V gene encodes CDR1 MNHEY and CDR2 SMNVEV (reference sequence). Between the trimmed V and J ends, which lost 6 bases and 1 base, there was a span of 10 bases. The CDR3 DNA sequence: TGTGCCAGCAGCAGAGAGGAGTCCTACGAGCAGTACTTC. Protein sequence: CASSREESYEQYF.